This passage covers 18 T cell receptor beta chains from one sample sequenced in a study of beta chain features in type 1 diabetes. Study observations and caveats: Across all four CD4+ subsets, people with type 1 diabetes showed modestly shorter TCRB CDR3s.

Every isolated RNA sample was fully reverse transcribed, so sequencing captured expressed TCRB transcripts. TCRdb keeps only in-frame clones here, not all; method: immunoSEQ multiplex PCR. The sample shows hundreds of thousands of clones, around 9% of them seen only once. For these TCRs, the target antigens are not known. Material: central memory CD4+ T cells from blood. The receptors derive from a man aged 25-45 years with type 1 diabetes.

This clone was recorded at least ten times. The chain is built from TRBV5-1 and TRBJ1-1; D uncertain. The germline V and J ends were trimmed by 6 bases and 6 bases, with 27 bases remaining between them. Germline values: CDR1 SGHRS, CDR2 YFSETQ. The CDR3 is 17 amino acids. Here the CDR3 reads CASTPFAGTNGKAEAFF. CDR3 DNA sequence: TGCGCCAGCACCCCCTTTGCAGGAACAAATGGGAAGGCTGAAGCTTTCTTT.

As regards this clone: The junction differs from germline at one of its ends, possibly a read error. The chain combines TRBV7-7 with TRBJ2-5; the D is unclear. This CDR3 contains 13 residues. Germline values: CDR1 SSHAT, CDR2 FNYEAQ (reference sequence). The CDR3 sequence: CASSPSHRETQYF. Here the CDR3 DNA reads TGTGCTAGCAGCCCCAGCCACAGAGAGACCCAGTACTTC.

The sample holds a few counts of this clone. The chain recombines TRBV4-3 with TRBJ1-6; 9 bases match TRBD1. The V gene's germline CDR1 is LGHNA and CDR2 YSLEER. The CDR3 contains 12 residues. The V gene end was trimmed by 8 bases and the J gene end by 12 bases; junction bases not matched to a gene: 5. CDR3 in DNA: TGCGCCAGCGGGGACAGGGATCTACCCCTCCACTTT. Amino acids: CASGDRDLPLHF.

The V gene is TRBV4-3, the J gene TRBJ2-2; the D is unclear. V lost 4 bases and J 4 bases, leaving 10 bases between the germline ends. Germline V lookup: CDR1 LGHNA, CDR2 YSLEER. The CDR3 consists of 14 residues. DNA of the CDR3: TGCGCCAGCAGCCGCAGCGATGGCACCGGGGAGCTGTTTTTT. As protein: CASSRSDGTGELFF.

This clone was detected a few times. The CDR3 DNA reads as TGCGCCAGCAGCTCACGTGCGTCTGGAGGCGACTATGGCTACACCTTC. This codes for CASSSRASGGDYGYTF. The V gene is TRBV5-1, the J gene TRBJ1-2; unclear D gene. Germline V gene data show CDR1 as SGHRS and CDR2 as YFSETQ. There are 16 residues in the CDR3. Trimming stripped 3 bases from V and 3 bases from J, with 18 bases between.

This clone was picked up many times. This chain joins TRBV19 and TRBJ1-1; 9 bases align to TRBD1. The CDR3 sequence is 13 residues long. V shed 7 bases and J 5 bases; nucleotides not matched to a gene: 5. Looked up from germline, CDR1 is LNHDA and CDR2 is SQIVND (reference sequence). The CDR3 DNA reads TGTGCCAGTACCGGACAGGGGAGAACTGAAGCTTTCTTT. Protein product: CASTGQGRTEAFF.

CDR3 region: CASSVGVQAQETQYF. The CDR3, as DNA: TGTGCCAGCAGCGTAGGTGTACAGGCTCAAGAGACCCAGTACTTC. V gene TRBV9 combines with J gene TRBJ2-5, with D possibly matching TRBD1 (5 bases). Germline V CDR1 and CDR2: SGDLS, YYNGEE. V lost 0 bases, J lost 2 bases, and 11 bases lay in between. The CDR3 is 15 amino acids. Using reference TRBV9 and TRBJ2-5 for the parts outside the CDR3, the full variable domain is DSGVTQTPKHLITATGQRVTLRCSPRSGDLSVYWYQQSLDQGLQFLIQYYNGEERAKGNILERFSAQQFPDLHSELNLSSLELGDSALYFCASSVGVQAQETQYFGPGTRLLVL.

This clone was detected only a few times. The CDR3 sequence is CASSESNGAEAFF. CDR3 nucleotide sequence: TGCGCCAGCAGTGAGTCGAACGGGGCTGAAGCTTTCTTT. This rearrangement joins TRBV10-1 to TRBJ1-1; no definite D call. CDR3 length: 13 amino acids. CDR1 is WNHNN and CDR2 is SYGVQD in the germline V gene (reference sequence). Trimming stripped 0 bases from V and 6 bases from J, with 8 bases between.

The chain combines TRBV29-1 with TRBJ2-7; 8 bases align to TRBD1. The CDR3 extends over 14 amino acids. Germline CDR1 reads SQVTM; CDR2 reads ANQGSEA. J gave up 2 bases and V 6 bases, and 9 bases lay outside the gene matches. Here the CDR3 DNA reads TGCAGCGTCCCCGGGACAGGTGACCCCTACGAGCAGTACTTC. This translates into CSVPGTGDPYEQYF.

The gene calls are TRBV9 and TRBJ2-1, with D tentatively TRBD1 (5 bases). CDR3 size: 10 residues. Between the trimmed V and J ends, which lost 8 bases and 12 bases, there was a span of 12 bases. Germline V gene lookup returns CDR1 SGDLS and CDR2 YYNGEE. As DNA, the CDR3 is TGTGCCAGTGGGGCGAACGGGCAGTTCTTC. It codes for CASGANGQFF.

The chain uses TRBV6-1 and TRBJ1-3, with D hard to call. Between the trimmed V and J ends, which lost 1 base and 2 bases, there was a span of 12 bases. Per the germline V gene, CDR1 is MNHNS and CDR2 is SASEGT. CDR3 length: 16 amino acids. CDR3 bases: TGTGCCAGCAGTGAAGTGACTCGCAGCACTGGAAACACCATATATTTT. It translates to CASSEVTRSTGNTIYF.

This clone was detected only a few times. The chain has TRBV7-2 and TRBJ2-7; TRBD2 aligns across 9 bases. Germline V gene data show CDR1 as SGHTA and CDR2 as FQGNSA. Trimming took 0 bases from V and 6 from J; bases not matched to a gene: 6. CDR3 size: 15 residues. The CDR3 spells CASSLAPSGVPEQYF. The CDR3 coding sequence is TGTGCCAGCAGCTTAGCTCCTAGCGGGGTACCCGAGCAGTACTTC.

This clone was found a few times. The chain joins TRBV28 to TRBJ2-1; 10 nucleotides agree with TRBD2. Germline trimming cut 6 bases from V and 7 bases from J; bases unmatched to any gene: 12. Germline CDR1 and CDR2: MDHEN and SYDVKM. This CDR3 is 16 amino acids long. The CDR3 loop reads CASRTGASGGVNEQFF. The CDR3 DNA is TGTGCCAGCAGGACCGGCGCTAGCGGGGGAGTAAATGAGCAGTTCTTC.

The V and J genes are TRBV19 and TRBJ1-6; a possible D gene is TRBD1 (6 bases). The length of the CDR3 is 14 residues. The germline V and J ends were trimmed by 9 bases and 7 bases, with 16 bases remaining between them. Germline V gene data show CDR1 as LNHDA and CDR2 as SQIVND (reference sequence). The CDR3 bases are TGTGCCAGCTCGTTCGGACAGCGCAATTCACCCCTCCACTTT. Translating gives CASSFGQRNSPLHF.

In this sample, this clone turned up a few times. J is TRBJ2-1 and V is TRBV7-9; 10 bases map to TRBD2. The V segment lost 2 bases and the J segment 8 bases; nucleotides outside the gene matches: 0. The CDR3 loop spans 13 amino acids. Germline V gene data show CDR1 as SEHNR and CDR2 as FQNEAQ (reference sequence). CDR3: CASSLLAGDEQFF. CDR3 DNA sequence: TGTGCCAGCAGCTTACTAGCGGGGGATGAGCAGTTCTTC. The entire variable domain, with the rest obtained from reference TRBV7-9 and TRBJ2-1, is as follows: DTGVSQNPRHKITKRGQNVTFRCDPISEHNRLYWYRQTLGQGPEFLTYFQNEAQLEKSRLLSDRFSAERPKGSFSTLEIQRTEQGDSAMYLCASSLLAGDEQFFGPGTRLTVL.

This clone was counted only a few times. The genes are TRBV7-9 and TRBJ1-2; 7 positions match TRBD1. V lost 5 bases, J lost 4 bases, and 10 bases stayed unmatched. Germline lookup yields CDR1 SEHNR and CDR2 FQNEAQ (reference sequence). The CDR3 runs 15 residues. CDR3 amino acids: CASSPGGDSFYGYTF. The CDR3 DNA reads TGTGCCAGCAGCCCCGGCGGGGACAGCTTCTATGGCTACACCTTC.

The table lists this clone with a few counts. The same CDR3 can be traced to other DNA sequences in this sample. The genes are TRBV7-9 and TRBJ2-7; no clear D gene. Between the trimmed V and J ends, which lost 2 bases and 0 bases, there was a span of 8 bases. The CDR3 runs to 14 residues. From germline, CDR1 is SEHNR and CDR2 FQNEAQ (reference sequence). In nucleotides, the CDR3 is TGTGCCAGCAGCTTAAGAACAGCCTCCTACGAGCAGTACTTC. This encodes CASSLRTASYEQYF.

The chain recombines TRBV5-6 with TRBJ2-3, with D perhaps matching TRBD1 (5 bases). Trimming stripped 4 bases from V and 9 bases from J, with 12 bases between. The CDR3 totals 12 residues. Per the germline V gene, CDR1 is SGHDT and CDR2 is YYEEEE. The CDR3 spells CASSPRTSTQYF. DNA of the CDR3: TGTGCCAGCAGCCCCCGGACATCGACGCAGTATTTT.